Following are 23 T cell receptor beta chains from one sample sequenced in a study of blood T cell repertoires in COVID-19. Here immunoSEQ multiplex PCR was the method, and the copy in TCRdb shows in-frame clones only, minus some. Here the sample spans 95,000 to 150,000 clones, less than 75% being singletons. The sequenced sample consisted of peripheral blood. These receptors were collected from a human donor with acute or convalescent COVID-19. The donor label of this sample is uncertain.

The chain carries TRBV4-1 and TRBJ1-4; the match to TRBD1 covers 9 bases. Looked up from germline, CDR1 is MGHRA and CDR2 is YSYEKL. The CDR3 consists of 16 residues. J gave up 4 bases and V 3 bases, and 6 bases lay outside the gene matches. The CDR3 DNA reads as TGCGCCAGCAGCCAGCCGACAGGGGGACGTAATGAAAAACTGTTTTTT. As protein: CASSQPTGGRNEKLFF.

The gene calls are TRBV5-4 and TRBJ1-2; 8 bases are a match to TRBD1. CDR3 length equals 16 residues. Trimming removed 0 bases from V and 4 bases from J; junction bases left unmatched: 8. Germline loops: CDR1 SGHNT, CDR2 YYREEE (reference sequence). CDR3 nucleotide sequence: TGTGCCAGCAGCTTGGGTAAGGACAGGGCGTCCTATGGCTACACCTTC. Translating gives CASSLGKDRASYGYTF.

This CDR3 is CASSQQGLYGYTF. The CDR3 DNA sequence: TGTGCCAGCAGTCAACAGGGCCTCTATGGCTACACCTTC. The rearrangement uses TRBV6-6 and TRBJ1-2, with D perhaps TRBD1 (6 bases). The CDR3 is 13 residues long. The germline CDR1 and CDR2 sequences are MNHNY and SVGAGI (reference sequence). The V gene lost 5 bases and the J gene lost 4 bases, with 11 bases spanning the gap.

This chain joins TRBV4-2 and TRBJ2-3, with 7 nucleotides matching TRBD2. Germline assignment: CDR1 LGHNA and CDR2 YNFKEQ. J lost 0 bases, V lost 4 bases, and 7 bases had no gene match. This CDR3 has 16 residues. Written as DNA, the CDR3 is TGTGCCAGCAGCCCCCGGACTAGTTTCAGCACAGATACGCAGTATTTT. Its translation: CASSPRTSFSTDTQYF.

The CDR3 sequence: CASSLQGQGRTEAFF. CDR3 DNA sequence: TGTGCCAGCAGCTTACAAGGACAGGGAAGGACTGAAGCTTTCTTT. The V call is TRBV7-9, the J call TRBJ1-1; 8 positions agree with TRBD1. The CDR3 spans 15 residues. CDR1 is SEHNR and CDR2 is FQNEAQ in the germline V gene (reference sequence). V lost 2 bases and J lost 5; bases outside the gene matches: 7.

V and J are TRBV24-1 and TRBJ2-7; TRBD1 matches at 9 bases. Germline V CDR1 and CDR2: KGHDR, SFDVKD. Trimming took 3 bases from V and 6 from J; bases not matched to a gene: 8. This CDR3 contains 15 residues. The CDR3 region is CATSDAGTGSGEQYV. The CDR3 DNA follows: TGTGCCACCAGTGATGCCGGGACAGGGAGCGGCGAGCAGTACGTC.

DNA of the CDR3: TGTGCCAGTATCCCCCGGGGGGGGAACAATGAGCAGTTCTTC. The encoded protein is CASIPRGGNNEQFF. This chain links TRBV19 with TRBJ2-1, with 8 bases lining up with TRBD2. CDR1 and CDR2 (germline): LNHDA, SQIVND (reference sequence). After removal of 7 bases from V and 5 bases from J, the junction contained 7 bases not matched to a gene. The CDR3 length is 14 residues. Based on the CDR3 plus reference TRBV19 and TRBJ2-1, the full variable domain is DGGITQSPKYLFRKEGQNVTLSCEQNLNHDAMYWYRQDPGQGLRLIYYSQIVNDFQKGDIAEGYSVSREKKESFPLTVTSAQKNPTAFYLCASIPRGGNNEQFFGPGTRLTVL.

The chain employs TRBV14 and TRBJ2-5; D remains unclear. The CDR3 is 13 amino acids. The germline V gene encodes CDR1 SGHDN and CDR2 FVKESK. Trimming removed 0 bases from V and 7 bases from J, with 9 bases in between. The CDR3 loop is CASSQDLWATQYF. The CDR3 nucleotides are TGTGCCAGCAGCCAAGATCTCTGGGCGACCCAGTACTTC.

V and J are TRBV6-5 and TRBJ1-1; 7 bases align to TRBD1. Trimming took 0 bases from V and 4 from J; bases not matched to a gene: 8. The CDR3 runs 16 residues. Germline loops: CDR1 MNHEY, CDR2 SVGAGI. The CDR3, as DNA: TGTGCCAGCAGTTACTCGAAGACAGGGAAAGTCACTGAAGCTTTCTTT. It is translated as CASSYSKTGKVTEAFF.

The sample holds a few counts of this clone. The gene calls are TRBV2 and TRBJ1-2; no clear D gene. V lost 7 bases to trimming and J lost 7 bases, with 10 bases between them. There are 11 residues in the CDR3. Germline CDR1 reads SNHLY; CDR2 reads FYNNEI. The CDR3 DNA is TGTGCCAGCAACCTGGAGTCTGGCTACACCTTC. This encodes CASNLESGYTF. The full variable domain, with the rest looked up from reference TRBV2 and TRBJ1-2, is EPEVTQTPSHQVTQMGQEVILRCVPISNHLYFYWYRQILGQKVEFLVSFYNNEISEKSEIFDDQFSVERPDGSNFTLKIRSTKLEDSAMYFCASNLESGYTFGSGTRLTVV.

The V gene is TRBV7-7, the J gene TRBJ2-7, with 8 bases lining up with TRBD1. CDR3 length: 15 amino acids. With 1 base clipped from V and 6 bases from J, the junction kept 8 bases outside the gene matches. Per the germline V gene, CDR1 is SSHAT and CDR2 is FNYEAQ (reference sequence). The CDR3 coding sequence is TGTGCCAGCAGCTTAGAATACAGGGGGTCGGCCGAGCAGTACTTC. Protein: CASSLEYRGSAEQYF.

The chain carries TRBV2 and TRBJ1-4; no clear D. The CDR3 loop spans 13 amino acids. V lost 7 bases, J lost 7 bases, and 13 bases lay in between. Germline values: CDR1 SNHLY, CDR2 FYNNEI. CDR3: CASIGEMIEKLFF. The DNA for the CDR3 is TGTGCCAGCATCGGGGAGATGATTGAAAAACTGTTTTTT.

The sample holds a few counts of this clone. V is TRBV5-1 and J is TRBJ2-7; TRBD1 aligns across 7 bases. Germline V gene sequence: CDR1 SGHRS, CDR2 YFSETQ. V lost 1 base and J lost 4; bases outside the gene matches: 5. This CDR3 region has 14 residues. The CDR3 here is CASSLIGTDYEQYF. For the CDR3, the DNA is TGCGCCAGCAGCTTGATTGGGACAGATTACGAGCAGTACTTC.

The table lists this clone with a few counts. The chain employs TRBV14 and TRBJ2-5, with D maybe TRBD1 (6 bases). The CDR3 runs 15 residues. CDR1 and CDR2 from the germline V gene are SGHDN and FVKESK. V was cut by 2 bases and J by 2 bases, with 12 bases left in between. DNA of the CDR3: TGTGCCAGCAGCCAAAATCCGGACAGACAAGAGACCCAGTACTTC. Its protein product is CASSQNPDRQETQYF.

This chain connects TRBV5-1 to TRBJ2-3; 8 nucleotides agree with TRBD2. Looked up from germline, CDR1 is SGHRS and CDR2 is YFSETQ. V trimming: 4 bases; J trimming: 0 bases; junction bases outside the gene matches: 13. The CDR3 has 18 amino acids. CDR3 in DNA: TGCGCCAGCAGCCCACGGGGTAGCGGGGCCCCTAGCACAGATACGCAGTATTTT. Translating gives CASSPRGSGAPSTDTQYF.

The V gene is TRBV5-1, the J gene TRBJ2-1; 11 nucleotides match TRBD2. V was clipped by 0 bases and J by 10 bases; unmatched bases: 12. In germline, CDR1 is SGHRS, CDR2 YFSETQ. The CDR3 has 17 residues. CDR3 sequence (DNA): TGCGCCAGCAGCTTGGCCCCCCCTAGCGGGGGGCAGGGAGAGCAGTTCTTC. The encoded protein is CASSLAPPSGGQGEQFF.

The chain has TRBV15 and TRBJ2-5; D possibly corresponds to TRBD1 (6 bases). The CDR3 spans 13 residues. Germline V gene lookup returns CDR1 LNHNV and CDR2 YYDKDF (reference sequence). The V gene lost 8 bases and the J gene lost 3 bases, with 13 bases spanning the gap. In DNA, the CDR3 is TGTGCCACCGAGCCTAGGGGGAAAGAGACCCAGTACTTC. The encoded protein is CATEPRGKETQYF.

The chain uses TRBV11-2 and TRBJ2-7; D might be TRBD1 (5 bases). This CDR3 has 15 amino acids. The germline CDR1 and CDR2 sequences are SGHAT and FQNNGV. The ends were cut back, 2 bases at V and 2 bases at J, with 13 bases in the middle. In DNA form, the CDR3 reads TGTGCCAGCAGCTTAAGGCTCAGGGATCCCTACGAGCAGTACTTC. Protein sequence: CASSLRLRDPYEQYF.

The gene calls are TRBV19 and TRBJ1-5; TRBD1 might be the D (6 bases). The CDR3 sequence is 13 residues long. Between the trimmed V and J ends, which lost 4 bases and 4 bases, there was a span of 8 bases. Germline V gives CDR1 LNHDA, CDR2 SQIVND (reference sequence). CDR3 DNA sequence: TGTGCCAGTAGTACCCAGGGGAATCAGCCCCAGCATTTT. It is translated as CASSTQGNQPQHF.

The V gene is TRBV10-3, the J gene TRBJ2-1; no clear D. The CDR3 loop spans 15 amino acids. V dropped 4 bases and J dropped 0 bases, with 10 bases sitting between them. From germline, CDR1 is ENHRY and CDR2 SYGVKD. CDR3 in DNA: TGTGCCATCAGTGCCAACCCCAGCTCCTACAATGAGCAGTTCTTC. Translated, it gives CAISANPSSYNEQFF.

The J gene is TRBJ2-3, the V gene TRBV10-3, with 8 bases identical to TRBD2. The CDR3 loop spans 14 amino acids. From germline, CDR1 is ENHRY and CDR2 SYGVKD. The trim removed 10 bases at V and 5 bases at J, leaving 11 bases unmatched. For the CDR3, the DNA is TGTGCCACTTCCGGTGTGAGCGGGGGAGATACGCAGTATTTT. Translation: CATSGVSGGDTQYF.

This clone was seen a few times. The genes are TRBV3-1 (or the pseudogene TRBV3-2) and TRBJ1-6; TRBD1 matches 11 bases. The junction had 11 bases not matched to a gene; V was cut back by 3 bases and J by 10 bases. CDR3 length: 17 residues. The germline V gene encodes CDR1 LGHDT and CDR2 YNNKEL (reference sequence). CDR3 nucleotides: TGTGCCAGCAGCCAGGGGCTTCCGGGACAGGGGGGATCACCCCTCCACTTT. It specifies CASSQGLPGQGGSPLHF.

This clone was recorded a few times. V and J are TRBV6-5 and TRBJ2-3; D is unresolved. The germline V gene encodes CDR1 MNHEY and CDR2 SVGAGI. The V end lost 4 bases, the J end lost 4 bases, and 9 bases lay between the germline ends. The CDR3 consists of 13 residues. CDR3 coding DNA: TGTGCCAGCAGTTCCAGGTTGGCAGATACGCAGTATTTT. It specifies CASSSRLADTQYF.